This TCR beta chain was captured by sequencing in a study of CD4+ T cells in melanoma. Study-level points and caveats: A reported correlation linked neoantigen-specific CD4+ T cells to CD8+, macrophage and B cell function. Reportedly, melanoma neoantigen-specific CD4+ T cells showed varied differentiation states.

The method was immunoSEQ multiplex PCR; TCRdb's version includes in-frame clones alone and lacks a portion of them. The sample carries around 100,000 clones, around 92% recorded once. As to this clone: As yet, its antigen is unknown.

Sequenced: peripheral blood. This TCR derives from a human donor with melanoma.

The CDR3 coding sequence is TGTGCCAGCAGCCGCCTACCCGGACCGCCACCTAACTATGGCTACACCTTC. As protein: CASSRLPGPPPNYGYTF. The genes are TRBV7-3 and TRBJ1-2; D unclear. Germline V gene data show CDR1 as SGHTA and CDR2 as FQGTGA. The CDR3 sequence is 17 residues long. V gave up 5 bases and J gave up 0 bases, with 19 bases separating them. The whole variable domain, remainder taken from reference TRBV7-3 and TRBJ1-2, is GAGVSQTPSNKVTEKGKYVELRCDPISGHTALYWYRQSLGQGPEFLIYFQGTGAADDSGLPNDRFFAVRPEGSVSTLKIQRTERGDSAVYLCASSRLPGPPPNYGYTFGSGTRLTVV.